The following is a T cell receptor (beta chain) sequence with its context. This specimen belongs to a study of T cell responses to AZD1222 COVID-19 vaccine. Study as a whole: Combined were second doses at about 4 or about 12 weeks.

TCRdb's copy holds only in-frame clones and misses some; the assay was immunoSEQ multiplex PCR. The table lists 150,000 or so clones, approximately 90% of them singletons. The CDR3 totals 18 residues. Trimming cost V 4 bases and J 6 bases; bases outside gene matches: 16. Germline V gene data show CDR1 as SGHKS and CDR2 as YYEKEE (reference sequence). This rearrangement joins TRBV5-5 to TRBJ2-2, with 9 bases lining up with TRBD2. This TCR derives from an adult in good health. The source material was peripheral blood, sampled on day 0 of AZD1222 vaccination. This CDR3 reads CASSLIRWAGGPPGELFF. The CDR3 bases are TGTGCCAGCAGCCTAATTAGGTGGGCGGGAGGGCCGCCCGGGGAGCTGTTTTTT.